This T cell receptor (beta chain) is drawn from a study of CXCR3-negative and CXCR3-positive naive CD8 T cells (dated by TCRdb to the late 2010s). Describing the broader study: In total, around 140 million TRB reads were obtained, or roughly 1.5 +/- 0.3 million reads per library. Diversity and physicochemical repertoire analyses were performed on approximately 10 donors pooled from two independent experiments. The TRBV-TRBJ cluster analysis covered naive subsets from about 5 donors and memory cells from 3 donors. What the research found in general, with its limitations: Freshly isolated PBMCs were used for most assays because CXCR3 expression partially decreased after cryopreservation. Because surface CD5, which has been linked to self-reactivity in mice, was comparable between naive subsets, TCR interaction strength was also inferred from TRB CDR3 physicochemical properties. TRBV-TRBJ usage was similar between naive CXCR3-negative and CXCR3-positive cells from the same donor, while memory cells showed distinct patterns. TRB CDR3s from CXCR3-positive naive cells showed higher hydrophobicity (lower Kidera factor 4), lower energy, and higher strength and volume indices than CXCR3-negative naive cells. Comparably high repertoire diversity was found in both naive subsets, whereas much lower repertoire diversity was found in memory CD8+ T cells.

Each CD8+ T cell subset was flow-sorted in triplicate, and 300,000 or so cells per subset were placed directly into RLT lysis buffer. Naive CD8+ T cells were defined stringently as CD45RO-CCR7+CD27+CD95- to exclude memory contaminants. Peripheral blood mononuclear cells were isolated from buffy coats using standard density gradient centrifugation. Naive CXCR3-negative and CXCR3-positive CD8+ T cells were flow-sorted using a FACSAria III. Total RNA was extracted from sorted cells using an RNeasy Mini Kit. The CDR3, cysteine through phenylalanine, is 13 amino acids long. No DNA is listed. Per the germline V gene, SGHTA is the CDR1 and FQGTGA is the CDR2. Data came from a NextSeq 550. The Human TCR Profiling Kit (MiLaboratory) was used to prepare UMI-labeled 5' RACE TRB cDNA libraries. cDNA synthesis used the entire amount of extracted RNA, and PCR amplification then used the entire amount of cDNA produced. Libraries were prepared in parallel using an identical number of PCR cycles. Per the authors' processing: With a requirement of at least two reads per UMI, MIGEC and MiXCR extracted about 50,000 +/- 10,000 unique UMI-labeled TRB cDNA molecules per library. On average, each library contained approximately 40,000 +/- 10,000 functional in-frame TRB CDR3 nucleotide clonotypes without stop codons. Diversity metrics, including normalized Shannon-Wiener and Chao1, were computed in VDJtools after downsampling to 5000 UMI-labeled TRB molecules per sample. VDJtools was used to calculate clonotype-size-weighted physicochemical properties of the central five CDR3 residues, namely interaction energy, strength, volume and Kidera factor 4. Reprocessed by TCRdb, the reads give a single entry per CDR3 protein sequence, without DNA. The V and J calls follow TCRdb's processing rather than the paper's. This sample's table lists 20,000 to 30,000 distinct CDR3 sequences. Jointly, the top ten make up 2.8% of the sample.

Note on this clonotype: Its antigen is currently not known.

This chain joins TRBV7-3 to TRBJ2-3. The source is a human donor in good health. Some clones in this sample may be carry-over from other donors' samples. The specimen was naive CXCR3- CD8+ T cells from blood. The cell subset or site label of this sample denotes: CD45RO-CCR7+CD27+CD95- naive CD8+ T cells lacking CXCR3 (TNR3-). The CDR3 corresponds to CASSLMGTDTQYF.